This T cell receptor (beta chain) was retrieved from a study of cytomegalovirus exposure and HLA in healthy donors. Sequencing was performed with immunoSEQ multiplex PCR; in TCRdb, only in-frame clones are kept and a portion is missing. The data show tens of thousands of clones, 75% to 90% seen once. V trimming: 4 bases; J trimming: 4 bases; junction bases outside the gene matches: 3. The CDR3 contains 16 residues. Germline-derived CDR1 and CDR2 are SGHRS and YFSETQ. V usage is TRBV5-1 and J usage is TRBJ2-3, with 16 bases fitting TRBD2. This TCR was sampled from a woman aged 18 to 35 in good health and CMV-seronegative. Sequenced input: PBMCs. The CDR3 here is CASSPGTSGGADTQYF. In DNA form, the CDR3 reads TGCGCCAGCAGCCCAGGGACTAGCGGGGGGGCAGATACGCAGTATTTT.